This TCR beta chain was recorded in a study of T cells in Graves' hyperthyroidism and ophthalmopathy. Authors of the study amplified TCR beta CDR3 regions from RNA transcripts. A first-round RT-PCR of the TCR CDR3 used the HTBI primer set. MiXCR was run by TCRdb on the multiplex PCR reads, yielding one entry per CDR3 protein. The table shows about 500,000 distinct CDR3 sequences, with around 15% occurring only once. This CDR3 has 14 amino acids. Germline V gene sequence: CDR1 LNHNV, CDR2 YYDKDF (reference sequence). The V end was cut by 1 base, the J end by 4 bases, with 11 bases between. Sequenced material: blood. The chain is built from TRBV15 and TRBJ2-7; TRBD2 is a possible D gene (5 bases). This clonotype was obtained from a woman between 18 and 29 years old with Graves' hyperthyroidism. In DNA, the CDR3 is TGTGCCACCAGCAGAGGAGGGATGGAGTACGAGCAGTACTTC. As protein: CATSRGGMEYEQYF.